The 18 T cell receptor beta chains below were found in one sample sequenced in a study of early T cells in non-severe SARS-CoV-2 infection. TCRdb processed the 5' RACE reads anew with MiXCR; each CDR3 protein has one entry. This table has tens of thousands of distinct CDR3 sequences, roughly an eighth appearing once. The sample taken for sequencing was whole blood. Every receptor here comes from an adult who was a healthcare worker with PCR-confirmed SARS-CoV-2 infection or an uninfected control (not recorded which).

The J gene is TRBJ1-4, the V gene TRBV6-2 or TRBV6-3; maybe TRBD1 (6 bases). The CDR3 runs to 14 residues. Trimming left V 4 bases short and J 6 bases short, with 12 bases between. Germline V gene sequence: CDR1 MNHEY, CDR2 SVGEGT. CDR3 sequence: CASSSDRFDEKLFF. For the CDR3, the DNA is TGTGCCAGCAGTTCCGACAGGTTTGATGAAAAACTGTTTTTT.

At least ten counts were recorded for this clonotype. The chain couples TRBV3-1 to TRBJ2-7; no clear D. The CDR3 has 13 amino acids. The germline gives CDR1 LGHDT, CDR2 YNNKEL (reference sequence). The V end lost 5 bases, the J end lost 3 bases, and 11 bases lay between the germline ends. In DNA form, the CDR3 reads TGTGCCAGCAGCGCTGCAGACGGCTACGAGCAGTACTTC. Its protein product is CASSAADGYEQYF.

This clonotype was recorded many times. The chain combines TRBV6-5 with TRBJ2-7, with D perhaps matching TRBD1 or TRBD2 (5 bases each). This CDR3 comprises 13 residues. Germline CDR1 is MNHEY and CDR2 is SVGAGI. V shed 5 bases and J shed 7 bases, with 15 bases lying between them. CDR3 in amino acids: CASSPGIHREQYF. CDR3 sequence (DNA): TGTGCCAGCAGTCCCGGGATTCACAGGGAGCAGTACTTC.

This clonotype was observed at least ten times. The chain carries TRBV5-8 and TRBJ2-1; tentatively, D is TRBD1 (6 bases). CDR1 and CDR2 (germline): SGHTS, YDEGEE. Trimming took off 4 bases at V and 6 bases at J, with 17 bases between the two ends. This CDR3 is 15 amino acids long. The CDR3 DNA follows: TGTGCCAGCAGCCCAGGGGAAATATCTTTCAATGAGCAGTTCTTC. Residues: CASSPGEISFNEQFF.

The J gene is TRBJ2-2, the V gene TRBV20-1, with D unresolved. The germline V gene has CDR1 DFQATT and CDR2 SNEGSKA (reference sequence). Trimming took 3 bases from V and 0 from J, leaving 8 bases between them. The CDR3 runs 14 residues. The chain's CDR3 is CSASFLTNTGELFF. The CDR3, as DNA: TGCAGTGCTAGTTTTCTGACGAACACCGGGGAGCTGTTTTTT.

This clonotype was picked up many times. The chain recombines TRBV4-3 with TRBJ1-2, with 7 nucleotides matching TRBD1. The junction had 7 bases not matched to a gene; V was cut back by 2 bases and J by 4 bases. The germline CDR1 and CDR2 sequences are LGHNA and YSLEER. This CDR3 spans 15 amino acids. The CDR3 nucleotides are TGCGCCAGCAGCCAAACCAGACAGGGTCCCTATGGCTACACCTTC. Translated, it gives CASSQTRQGPYGYTF.

This clonotype occurred many times. The V gene is TRBV11-2, the J gene TRBJ2-7, with TRBD1 identical over 9 bases. With 3 bases clipped from V and 2 bases from J, the junction kept 5 bases outside the gene matches. CDR3 size: 15 residues. Germline CDR1 SGHAT, CDR2 FQNNGV. The DNA of the CDR3 is TGTGCCAGCAGCTTCGGGACAGGGACGACCTACGAGCAGTACTTC. It is translated as CASSFGTGTTYEQYF.

This clonotype has ten or more counts. One end of the junction is discordant with germline, which a read error may explain. This chain connects TRBV7-7 to TRBJ1-1; no clear D gene. Germline CDR1 SSHAT, CDR2 FNYEAQ (reference sequence). The CDR3 has 15 residues. The CDR3 protein is CASSKITGLDTEAFF. In nucleotides, the CDR3 is TGTGCTAGCAGCAAAATAACGGGCCTCGACACTGAAGCTTTCTTT.

The rearrangement uses TRBV2 and TRBJ1-2; D gene uncertain. The ends were cut back, 6 bases at V and 4 bases at J, with 18 bases in the middle. The CDR3 contains 15 residues. CDR1 and CDR2 from the germline V gene are SNHLY and FYNNEI. The CDR3 reads CASSDDKLDLYGYTF. The CDR3 nucleotides read TGTGCCAGCAGCGACGACAAGCTCGATCTCTATGGCTACACCTTC.

This clonotype was observed at least ten times. This rearrangement joins TRBV7-6 to TRBJ2-1, with TRBD2 identical over 9 bases. Trimming removed 1 base from V and 5 bases from J; junction bases left unmatched: 3. CDR3 length equals 15 residues. CDR1 is SGHVS and CDR2 is FNYEAQ in the germline V gene. CDR3 sequence: CASSLEAGGHNEQFF. CDR3 in DNA: TGTGCCAGCAGCTTAGAGGCGGGGGGGCACAATGAGCAGTTCTTC.

In this sample, this clonotype turned up many times. The genes are TRBV28 and TRBJ2-7; D unclear. The CDR3 loop spans 12 amino acids. CDR1 MDHEN and CDR2 SYDVKM come from the germline V gene. V was trimmed by 7 bases and J by 3 bases, leaving 10 bases between them. The CDR3 region is CASTQANYEQYF. The DNA of the CDR3 is TGTGCCAGCACCCAGGCGAACTACGAGCAGTACTTC.

The CDR3 is CASSFWGQGNTGELFF. CDR3 nucleotide sequence: TGTGCCAGCAGTTTTTGGGGACAGGGGAACACCGGGGAGCTGTTTTTT. V gene TRBV12-3 or TRBV12-4 combines with J gene TRBJ2-2, with 9 bases lining up with TRBD1. Germline trimming cut 3 bases from V and 1 base from J; bases unmatched to any gene: 3. The CDR3 covers 16 residues.

J is TRBJ1-6 and V is TRBV29-1; D unresolved. The germline CDR1 and CDR2 sequences are SQVTM and ANQGSEA. The V gene lost 7 bases and the J gene lost 3 bases, with 10 bases spanning the gap. This CDR3 region has 13 residues. CDR3 sequence: CSARTGYNSPLHF. CDR3 in DNA: TGCAGCGCAAGGACGGGCTATAATTCACCCCTCCACTTT. Full variable domain (rest looked up from reference TRBV29-1 and TRBJ1-6): SAVISQKPSRDICQRGTSLTIQCQVDSQVTMMFWYRQQPGQSLTLIATANQGSEATYESGFVIDKFPISRPNLTFSTLTVSNMSPEDSSIYLCSARTGYNSPLHFGNGTRLTVT.

The V gene is TRBV10-3, the J gene TRBJ2-3; D not certain. Germline assignment: CDR1 ENHRY and CDR2 SYGVKD. CDR3 size: 11 residues. Trimming took off 10 bases at V and 7 bases at J, with 12 bases between the two ends. In DNA, the CDR3 is TGTGCCACCACCTCCGCAAATACGCAGTATTTT. The encoded protein is CATTSANTQYF.

The chain combines TRBV28 with TRBJ2-3, with TRBD2 matching 7 bases. From germline, CDR1 is MDHEN and CDR2 SYDVKM. The CDR3 runs 16 residues. J gave up 4 bases and V 6 bases, and 13 bases lay outside the gene matches. The CDR3 nucleotides are TGTGCCAGCAGCCTCCTGACCCCCGGACTAGCAGATACGCAGTATTTT. This gives the protein CASSLLTPGLADTQYF. The variable domain in full, completed from reference TRBV28 and TRBJ2-3, reads DVKVTQSSRYLVKRTGEKVFLECVQDMDHENMFWYRQDPGLGLRLIYFSYDVKMKEKGDIPEGYSVSREKKERFSLILESASTNQTSMYLCASSLLTPGLADTQYFGPGTRLTVL.

The sample holds a few counts of this clonotype. V and J are TRBV7-6 and TRBJ2-3; 10 nucleotides match TRBD2. V dropped 7 bases and J dropped 4; count of bases not matched to a gene: 5. This CDR3 comprises 14 residues. Looked up from germline, CDR1 is SGHVS and CDR2 is FNYEAQ. For the CDR3, the DNA is TGTGCCAGCAAAAAACTAGCGGGGTCAGATACGCAGTATTTT. It yields the protein CASKKLAGSDTQYF.

This clonotype was observed at least ten times. J is TRBJ1-2 and V is TRBV7-2; D may be TRBD1 (5 bases). Between the trimmed V and J ends, which lost 5 bases and 2 bases, there was a span of 12 bases. CDR3 length: 14 residues. The germline gives CDR1 SGHTA, CDR2 FQGNSA. CDR3 amino acids: CASSPWGINYGYTF. The CDR3 bases are TGTGCCAGCAGCCCCTGGGGCATCAACTATGGCTACACCTTC. Drawing the rest from reference TRBV7-2 and TRBJ1-2, the complete variable domain is GAGVSQSPSNKVTEKGKDVELRCDPISGHTALYWYRQSLGQGLEFLIYFQGNSAPDKSGLPSDRFSAERTGGSVSTLTIQRTQQEDSAVYLCASSPWGINYGYTFGSGTRLTVV.

This chain joins TRBV12-3 or TRBV12-4 and TRBJ2-2, with D hard to call. Trimming took off 7 bases at V and 3 bases at J, with 18 bases between the two ends. The CDR3 is 16 amino acids. The CDR3 nucleotides are TGTGCCAGCACCGCCGTTCTCCGGTCTGACACCGGGGAGCTGTTTTTT. Translated, it gives CASTAVLRSDTGELFF.